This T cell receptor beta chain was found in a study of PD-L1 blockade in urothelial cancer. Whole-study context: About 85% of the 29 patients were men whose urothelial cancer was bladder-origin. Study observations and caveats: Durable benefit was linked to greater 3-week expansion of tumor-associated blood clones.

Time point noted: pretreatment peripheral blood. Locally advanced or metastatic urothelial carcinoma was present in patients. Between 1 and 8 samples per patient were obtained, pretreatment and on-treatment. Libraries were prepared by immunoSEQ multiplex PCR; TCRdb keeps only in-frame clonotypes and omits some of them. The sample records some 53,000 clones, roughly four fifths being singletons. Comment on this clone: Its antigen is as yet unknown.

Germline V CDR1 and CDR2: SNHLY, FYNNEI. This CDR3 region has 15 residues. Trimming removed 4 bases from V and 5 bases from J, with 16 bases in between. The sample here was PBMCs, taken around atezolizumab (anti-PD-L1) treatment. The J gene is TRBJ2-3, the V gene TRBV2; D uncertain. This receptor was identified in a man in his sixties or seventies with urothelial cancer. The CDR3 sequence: CASSVRYLVGDTQYF. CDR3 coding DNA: TGTGCCAGCAGTGTGCGATATCTCGTTGGAGATACGCAGTATTTT.